Listed below are T cell receptor beta chains from one sample, sequenced in a study of blood T cell repertoires in COVID-19. Method: immunoSEQ multiplex PCR; TCRdb's copy keeps in-frame clones and lacks some. The sample gives about 57,000 clones, approximately 82% of which show up once; approximately 7.7% is in the top ten. The sequenced material came from peripheral blood. All receptors come from a woman aged 80 or older with acute or convalescent COVID-19. Both conserved end residues are part of each CDR3. The order of the fields is clone size, V gene, D gene, J gene, CDR3 DNA, CDR3 protein. D genes are given only for firm matches. Expanded clones get a size class; other rows say once, few or many, or leave the size out.

-,TRBV10-3,TRBD2,TRBJ2-3,TGTGCCACCGGGAGGGGGAAAACAGATACGCAGTATTTT,CATGRGKTDTQYF
-,TRBV25-1,TRBD2,TRBJ2-5,TGTGCCAGCAGTGACGGTGGGACTAGCGGGGCCCAAGAGACCCAGTACTTC,CASSDGGTSGAQETQYF
once,TRBV6-5,TRBD1,TRBJ1-1,TGTGCCAGCAGTTACGGCTTTGGGACAGGGGGCACTGAAGCTTTCTTT,CASSYGFGTGGTEAFF
-,TRBV6-1,-,TRBJ2-1,TGTGCCAGCAGTGAAGCGGCATCCCCGGGTAATGAGCAGTTCTTC,CASSEAASPGNEQFF
-,TRBV27,-,TRBJ2-2,TGTGCCAGCAGTTCGGGACACAGTCGGGACACCGGGGAGCTGTTTTTT,CASSSGHSRDTGELFF
-,TRBV4-1,-,TRBJ2-6,TGCGCCAGCAGCCAACCCGGGGTTGGGGCCAACGTCCTGACTTTC,CASSQPGVGANVLTF
-,TRBV12-3/TRBV12-4,-,TRBJ2-1,TGTGCCAGCAGAACAGTCCGGGGTGAGCAGTTCTTC,CASRTVRGEQFF
few,TRBV24-1,TRBD1,TRBJ2-1,TGTGCCACCAGTGATTTTAAGGGACAGCTAAACAATGAGCAGTTCTTC,CATSDFKGQLNNEQFF
-,TRBV28,-,TRBJ1-2,TGTGCCAGCAGTTCCCCCAGGGGCTCGGGCTATGGCTACACCTTC,CASSSPRGSGYGYTF
-,TRBV7-2,TRBD2,TRBJ2-2,TGTGCCAGCAGCTCAACGGGACTAGCGGGAGCCCCCGGGGAGCTGTTTTTT,CASSSTGLAGAPGELFF
-,TRBV30,-,TRBJ1-2,TGTGCCTGGAGTGAATACAGGGACTATGGCTACACCTTC,CAWSEYRDYGYTF
-,TRBV6-5,-,TRBJ2-3,TGTGCCAGCGTTCGGAGTCAGTATGCAGATACGCAGTATTTT,CASVRSQYADTQYF
-,TRBV5-1,-,TRBJ2-1,TGCGCCAGCAGCTCGGCGGACAGTCCTGGCTACAATGAGCAGTTCTTC,CASSSADSPGYNEQFF
-,TRBV27,-,TRBJ2-7,TGTGCCAGCCGGGGACAACTACCCTACGAGCAGTACTTC,CASRGQLPYEQYF